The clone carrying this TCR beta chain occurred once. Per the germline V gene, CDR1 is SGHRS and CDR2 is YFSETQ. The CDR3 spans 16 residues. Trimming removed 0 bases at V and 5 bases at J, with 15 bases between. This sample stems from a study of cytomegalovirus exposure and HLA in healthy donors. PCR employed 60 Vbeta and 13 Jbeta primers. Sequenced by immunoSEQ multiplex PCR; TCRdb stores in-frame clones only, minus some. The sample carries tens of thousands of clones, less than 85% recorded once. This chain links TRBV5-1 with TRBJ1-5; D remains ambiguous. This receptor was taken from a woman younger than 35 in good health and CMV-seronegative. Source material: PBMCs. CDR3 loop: CASSLDGTTGDQPQHF. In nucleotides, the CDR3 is TGCGCCAGCAGCTTGGACGGCACGACCGGGGATCAGCCCCAGCATTTT.